The 25 T cell receptor beta chains given below trace back to one sample, sequenced in a study of T-cell reconstitution after alpha-beta-depleted transplantation in children. The TCRbeta library incorporated unique molecular identifiers. Via MiXCR, TCRdb re-called the PCR reads, giving one row per CDR3 protein. This table has some 100,000 distinct CDR3 sequences, less than 25% appearing once. Material: PBMCs, obtained before TCRalphabeta/CD19-depleted stem cell transplant. The receptors originated from a boy aged 2 to 10 with acute lymphoblastic leukemia, due to receive a stem cell transplant.

V and J are TRBV5-6 and TRBJ2-7, with D unclear. Germline V CDR1 and CDR2: SGHDT, YYEEEE. This CDR3 is 17 amino acids long. Trimming took 4 bases from V and 0 from J, leaving 20 bases between them. The CDR3 DNA is TGTGCCAGCAGCCCTGGGCTTATGCGACTCAGCTCCTACGAGCAGTACTTC. Amino acid sequence: CASSPGLMRLSSYEQYF. Combining the CDR3 with reference TRBV5-6 and TRBJ2-7 gives the whole variable domain DAGVTQSPTHLIKTRGQQVTLRCSPKSGHDTVSWYQQALGQGPQFIFQYYEEEERQRGNFPDRFSGHQFPNYSSELNVNALLLGDSALYLCASSPGLMRLSSYEQYFGPGTRLTVT.

This clonotype has a handful of counts. The V gene is TRBV11-1, the J gene TRBJ2-7; 12 positions match TRBD1. The CDR3 totals 18 residues. V was clipped by 0 bases and J by 5 bases; unmatched bases: 11. Looked up from germline, CDR1 is SGHAT and CDR2 is FQDESV (reference sequence). CDR3 nucleotides: TGTGCCAGCAGCTTAGCGCGTGCAGGGACAGGGGGCAGCCACGAGCAGTACTTC. Translated: CASSLARAGTGGSHEQYF.

This chain links TRBV18 with TRBJ2-2, with TRBD1 matching 7 bases. CDR3 length equals 16 residues. Germline CDR1 KGHSH, CDR2 LQKENI. The junction had 3 bases not matched to a gene; V was cut back by 2 bases and J by 0 bases. CDR3 bases: TGTGCCAGCTCACCATATGGGACAGCGAACACCGGGGAGCTGTTTTTT. As protein: CASSPYGTANTGELFF.

This clonotype was seen a few times. The chain has TRBV7-9 and TRBJ2-1, with D perhaps assigned TRBD1 or TRBD2 (5 bases each). Trimming took 4 bases from V and 5 from J, leaving 15 bases between them. The CDR3 length is 15 residues. Germline CDR1 SEHNR, CDR2 FQNEAQ (reference sequence). DNA for the CDR3: TGTGCCAGCAGCTCTGGGACCTATTCTAACAATGAGCAGTTCTTC. Amino acid sequence: CASSSGTYSNNEQFF.

The chain is built from TRBV7-9 and TRBJ2-2; 7 positions match TRBD2. Germline-derived CDR1 and CDR2 are SEHNR and FQNEAQ (reference sequence). Unmatched junction bases numbered 5, after V lost 4 bases and J lost 3 bases. CDR3 size: 15 residues. CDR3 bases: TGTGCCAGCAGCTGGGCTAGCGGTTACACCGGGGAGCTGTTTTTT. This gives the protein CASSWASGYTGELFF.

This chain links TRBV27 with TRBJ2-1; TRBD2 matches at 9 bases. The J segment lost 8 bases and the V segment lost 6 bases, leaving 11 bases of the junction unmatched. The CDR3 loop spans 15 amino acids. Germline lookup yields CDR1 MNHEY and CDR2 SMNVEV (reference sequence). Written as DNA, the CDR3 is TGTGCCAGCAGCCTCCGTTGGGGACTAGCCTATGAGCAGTTCTTC. Residues: CASSLRWGLAYEQFF.

This clonotype was seen a handful of times. CDR3 nucleotide sequence: TGTGCCAGCAGCGTAGATGTAGGCGGTGGGTACGGGGAGCTGTTTTTT. It specifies CASSVDVGGGYGELFF. This chain uses TRBV9 with TRBJ2-2; no reliable D call. CDR3 length: 16 residues. Germline CDR1 reads SGDLS; CDR2 reads YYNGEE. V lost 0 bases, J lost 7 bases, and 16 bases lay in between.

About this clonotype: One end of the junction fails to match germline, which may point to a read error. The chain combines TRBV3-1 with TRBJ2-5; the match to TRBD2 covers 9 bases. This CDR3 spans 15 amino acids. Germline values: CDR1 LGHDT, CDR2 YNNKEL (reference sequence). The chain's CDR3 is CACSQETSGGWAQYF. The DNA for the CDR3 is TGTGCCTGCAGCCAAGAGACTAGCGGTGGGTGGGCCCAGTACTTC.

The gene calls are TRBV29-1 and TRBJ2-1, with 7 bases aligning to TRBD2. With V trimmed by 6 bases and J by 6 bases, 11 bases remained unmatched. CDR1 and CDR2 from the germline V gene are SQVTM and ANQGSEA. The CDR3 sequence is 14 residues long. The CDR3 sequence is CSVEWGLLRNEQFF. The CDR3 DNA reads TGCAGCGTGGAATGGGGACTACTTCGCAATGAGCAGTTCTTC.

In DNA form, the CDR3 reads TGCAGTGCTAAGGGAAGGAATGGGCAAAACTGGGACGAGCAGTACTTC. Translated, it gives CSAKGRNGQNWDEQYF. V is TRBV20-1 and J is TRBJ2-7; D not certain. Deletions cut 4 bases from V and 5 bases from J, with 24 bases between. Looked up from germline, CDR1 is DFQATT and CDR2 is SNEGSKA (reference sequence). This CDR3 region has 16 residues.

The rearrangement uses TRBV7-6 and TRBJ2-5, with D possibly TRBD1 on 5 matching bases. V dropped 1 base and J dropped 4 bases, with 10 bases sitting between them. From germline, CDR1 is SGHVS and CDR2 FNYEAQ. This CDR3 region has 14 residues. CDR3 residues: CASSLGAGLETQYF. The CDR3 nucleotides read TGTGCCAGCAGCTTAGGGGCAGGGCTAGAGACCCAGTACTTC.

This clonotype was seen more than once but under ten times. The chain uses TRBV20-1 and TRBJ2-1, with a tentative D call TRBD1 (6 bases). Trimming stripped 1 base from V and 7 bases from J, with 14 bases between. The CDR3 consists of 14 residues. CDR1 is DFQATT and CDR2 is SNEGSKA in the germline V gene (reference sequence). The CDR3 protein is CSARGDLGGNEQFF. CDR3 sequence (DNA): TGCAGTGCTAGAGGGGATTTAGGGGGAAATGAGCAGTTCTTC.

This clonotype was counted ten times or more. This sequence joins TRBV4-3 and TRBJ2-1; D is perhaps TRBD2 (6 bases). In germline, CDR1 is LGHNA, CDR2 YSLEER. V shed 4 bases and J shed 9 bases, with 13 bases lying between them. The CDR3 has 13 residues. The CDR3 DNA follows: TGCGCCAGCAGCCGCACCGGAGGGCCTGAGCAGTTCTTC. Amino acid sequence: CASSRTGGPEQFF.

The chain has TRBV6-1 and TRBJ2-7, with TRBD2 as a possible D gene (6 bases). Germline CDR1 reads MNHNS; CDR2 reads SASEGT. There are 14 residues in the CDR3. V was clipped by 6 bases and J by 2 bases, with 14 bases between them. This chain's CDR3 is CASRAGRQTYEQYF. The CDR3 DNA sequence: TGTGCCAGCAGGGCGGGACGGCAAACCTACGAGCAGTACTTC.

The chain is built from TRBV20-1 and TRBJ2-3; a weak D match, TRBD2 (7 bases). This CDR3 is 17 amino acids long. The germline CDR1 and CDR2 sequences are DFQATT and SNEGSKA (reference sequence). V was trimmed by 0 bases and J by 4 bases, leaving 20 bases between them. The CDR3 region is CSARDGRRRGAADTQYF. As DNA, the CDR3 is TGCAGTGCTAGAGATGGCCGGCGACGGGGGGCGGCAGATACGCAGTATTTT.

The chain has TRBV7-2 and TRBJ2-7, with TRBD2 matching 10 bases. With V trimmed by 4 bases and J by 4 bases, 7 bases remained unmatched. CDR1 is SGHTA and CDR2 is FQGNSA in the germline V gene. The CDR3 totals 15 residues. CDR3 nucleotide sequence: TGTGCCAGCAGCTCGAGGACTAGCGGAGGGTACGAGCAGTACTTC. Protein: CASSSRTSGGYEQYF.

CDR3 amino acids: CANPDRGYGYTF. The CDR3 DNA reads as TGTGCCAACCCCGACAGGGGCTATGGCTACACCTTC. This chain uses TRBV9 with TRBJ1-2; 8 bases agree with TRBD1. J lost 4 bases, V lost 9 bases, and 5 bases had no gene match. The CDR3 covers 12 residues. Germline CDR1 and CDR2: SGDLS and YYNGEE.

The chain couples TRBV24-1 to TRBJ2-7, with TRBD1 matching over 7 bases. Germline V gives CDR1 KGHDR, CDR2 SFDVKD. This CDR3 has 14 amino acids. V shed 4 bases, J shed 6 bases, and the junction held 8 bases outside the gene matches. Here the CDR3 reads CATSEPGQAGEQYF. CDR3 DNA: TGTGCCACCAGTGAGCCAGGACAGGCGGGCGAGCAGTACTTC.

This clonotype was seen at least ten times. The chain combines TRBV20-1 with TRBJ2-5; D possibly corresponds to TRBD2 (5 bases). Trimming cost V 4 bases and J 9 bases, with 15 bases left between them. The germline V gene has CDR1 DFQATT and CDR2 SNEGSKA (reference sequence). This CDR3 comprises 12 residues. The CDR3 sequence is CSAIAGVSAQYF. The CDR3 coding sequence is TGCAGTGCTATAGCCGGGGTTTCGGCCCAGTACTTC.

The chain carries TRBV6-1 and TRBJ1-3; D unresolved. CDR3 length equals 17 residues. Germline loops: CDR1 MNHNS, CDR2 SASEGT. V was cut by 5 bases and J by 1 base, with 18 bases left in between. The chain's CDR3 is CASSKTKLRSSGNTIYF. The CDR3 DNA reads TGTGCCAGCAGTAAAACTAAACTCCGCAGTTCTGGAAACACCATATATTTT.

This clonotype was counted at least ten times. The chain uses TRBV10-3 and TRBJ2-5, with D perhaps TRBD1 (5 bases). Trimming removed 3 bases at V and 6 bases at J, with 14 bases between. Germline V gene sequence: CDR1 ENHRY, CDR2 SYGVKD. CDR3 length equals 14 residues. The CDR3 loop reads CAISDQGSGQTQYF. The CDR3 nucleotides are TGTGCCATCAGTGACCAGGGTTCTGGGCAGACCCAGTACTTC.

This clonotype was seen a handful of times. This chain connects TRBV11-2 to TRBJ2-1; 7 positions agree with TRBD2. The CDR3 totals 20 residues. Germline values: CDR1 SGHAT, CDR2 FQNNGV. V shed 5 bases and J 8 bases; nucleotides not matched to a gene: 27. The CDR3 sequence is CASSPTRSSHSYGGRDEQFF. The CDR3 nucleotides read TGTGCCAGCAGCCCAACCCGCAGTTCGCATAGCTACGGAGGGAGGGATGAGCAGTTCTTC.

This clonotype was seen a handful of times. This chain uses TRBV6-4 with TRBJ2-3, with D tentatively TRBD2 (6 bases). Trimming took 5 bases from V and 3 from J, leaving 15 bases between them. CDR1 is MRHNA and CDR2 is SNTAGT in the germline V gene. The CDR3 contains 15 residues. The CDR3: CASSLSGGATDTQYF. The CDR3 DNA reads as TGTGCCAGCAGTCTTAGCGGAGGGGCGACAGATACGCAGTATTTT.

A few counts support this clonotype. DNA of the CDR3: TGTGCCAGCAGCGATGACAGGGTCCAAGAGACCCAGTACTTC. Amino acids: CASSDDRVQETQYF. The J gene is TRBJ2-5, the V gene TRBV7-2, with TRBD1 identical over 7 bases. Germline trimming cut 5 bases from V and 1 base from J; bases unmatched to any gene: 4. Germline V lookup: CDR1 SGHTA, CDR2 FQGNSA. The CDR3 runs 14 residues.

The CDR3 protein is CASSLEDMVEWGAGTGELFF. For the CDR3, the DNA is TGTGCCAGCAGCTTAGAGGATATGGTAGAATGGGGTGCGGGCACCGGGGAGCTGTTTTTT. The rearrangement joins TRBV11-2 to TRBJ2-2, with D tentatively TRBD2 (5 bases). Trimming took 0 bases from V and 4 from J, leaving 24 bases between them. The V gene's germline CDR1 is SGHAT and CDR2 FQNNGV. CDR3 length equals 20 residues.